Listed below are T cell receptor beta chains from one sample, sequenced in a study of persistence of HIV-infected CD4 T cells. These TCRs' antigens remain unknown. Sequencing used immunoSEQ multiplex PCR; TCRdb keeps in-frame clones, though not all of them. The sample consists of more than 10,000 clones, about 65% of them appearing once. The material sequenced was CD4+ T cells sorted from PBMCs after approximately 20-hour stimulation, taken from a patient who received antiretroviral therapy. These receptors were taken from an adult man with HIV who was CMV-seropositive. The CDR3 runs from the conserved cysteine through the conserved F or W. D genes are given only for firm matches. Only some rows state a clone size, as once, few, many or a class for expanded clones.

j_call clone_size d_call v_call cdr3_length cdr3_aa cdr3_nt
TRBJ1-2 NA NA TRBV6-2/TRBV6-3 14 CASSYSQRDYGYTF TGTGCCAGCAGTTACTCGCAGAGGGACTATGGCTACACCTTC
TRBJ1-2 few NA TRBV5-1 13 CASSLTGPYGYTF TGCGCCAGCAGCTTGACAGGGCCCTATGGCTACACCTTC
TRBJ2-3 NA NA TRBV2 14 CASKAGASTDTQYF TGTGCCAGCAAGGCGGGGGCTAGCACAGATACGCAGTATTTT
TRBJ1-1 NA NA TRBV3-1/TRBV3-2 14 CASSQRDMNTEAFF TGTGCCAGCAGCCAACGGGACATGAACACTGAAGCTTTCTTT
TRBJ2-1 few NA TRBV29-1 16 CSAKAFLPNPYNEQFF TGCAGCGCCAAGGCTTTCCTACCTAACCCCTACAATGAGCAGTTCTTC
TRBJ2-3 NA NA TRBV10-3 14 CAIRQGTSTDTQYF TGTGCCATCAGACAGGGTACTAGCACAGATACGCAGTATTTT
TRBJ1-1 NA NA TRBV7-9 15 CASSSRGGENTEAFF TGTGCCAGCAGCTCCCGGGGAGGGGAAAACACTGAAGCTTTCTTT
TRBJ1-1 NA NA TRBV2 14 CASSVKGRGAEAFF TGTGCCAGCAGTGTTAAGGGCAGGGGCGCTGAAGCTTTCTTT
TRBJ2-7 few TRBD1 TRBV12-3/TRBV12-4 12 CASSIQGDEQYF TGTGCCAGCAGTATACAGGGGGACGAGCAGTACTTC
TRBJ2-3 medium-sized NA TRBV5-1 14 CASRSSTRTDTQYF TGCGCCAGCAGATCTAGCACAAGGACAGATACGCAGTATTTT
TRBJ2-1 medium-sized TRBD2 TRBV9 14 CASSVVAGGHEQFF TGTGCCAGCAGCGTAGTAGCGGGGGGCCATGAGCAGTTCTTC
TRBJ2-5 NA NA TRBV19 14 CASSLQPTQETQYF TGTGCCAGTAGTCTGCAGCCTACTCAAGAGACCCAGTACTTC
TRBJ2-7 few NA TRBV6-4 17 CASIMTGSTVGSYEQYF TGTGCCAGCATCATGACCGGCTCCACGGTCGGGTCCTACGAGCAGTACTTC
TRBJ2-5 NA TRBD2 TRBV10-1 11 CPKDGRITQYF TGCCCGAAGGACGGGAGGATTACCCAGTACTTC
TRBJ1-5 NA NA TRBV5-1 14 CASSLEGSNQPQHF TGCGCCAGCAGCCTTGAGGGGAGCAATCAGCCCCAGCATTTT
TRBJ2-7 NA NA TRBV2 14 CASRALPGNYEQYF TGTGCCAGCAGGGCTCTACCGGGGAACTACGAGCAGTACTTC
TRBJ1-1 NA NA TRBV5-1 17 CASSAGYRQFEGTEAFF TGCGCCAGCAGCGCCGGCTACCGACAGTTTGAGGGCACTGAAGCTTTCTTT
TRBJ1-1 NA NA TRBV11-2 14 CASSLPVVLGPAFF TGTGCCAGCAGCTTACCGGTGGTGCTCGGCCCGGCTTTCTTT
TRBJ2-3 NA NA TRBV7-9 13 CASRRHYTDTQYF TGTGCCAGCAGGCGCCACTACACAGATACGCAGTATTTT
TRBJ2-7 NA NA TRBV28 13 CASSLEPGYRMRF TGTGCCAGCAGTTTAGAACCGGGCTATAGGATGCGGTTC
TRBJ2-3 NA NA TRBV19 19 CASSIYPFLGPSSTDTQYF TGTGCCAGTAGTATCTACCCCTTTTTGGGCCCTAGTTCAACAGATACGCAGTATTTT
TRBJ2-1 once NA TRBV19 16 CASSIDGLTRTNEQFF TGTGCCAGTAGTATTGATGGACTCACCAGAACCAATGAGCAGTTCTTC
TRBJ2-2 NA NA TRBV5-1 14 CASSLGRNTGELFF TGCGCCAGCAGCCTAGGACGGAACACCGGGGAGCTGTTTTTT
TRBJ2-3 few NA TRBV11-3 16 CASSLGTSSSTDTQYF TGTGCCAGCAGCTTAGGAACGTCCTCTAGCACAGATACGCAGTATTTT
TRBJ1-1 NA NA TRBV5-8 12 CASSLAERAGLF TGTGCCAGCAGCTTGGCGGAGAGGGCTGGGCTCTTT
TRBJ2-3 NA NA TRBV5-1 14 CASSLGKATDTQYF TGCGCCAGCAGCTTAGGGAAAGCCACAGATACGCAGTATTTT
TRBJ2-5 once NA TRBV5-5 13 CASSWRGGETQYF TGTGCCAGCAGCTGGAGGGGCGGGGAGACCCAGTACTTC
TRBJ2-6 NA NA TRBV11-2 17 CASSLDLISSGANVLTF TGTGCCAGCAGCTTAGATCTAATTAGCTCTGGGGCCAACGTCCTGACTTTC
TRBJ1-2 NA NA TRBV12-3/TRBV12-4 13 CASSLGWGYGYTF TGTGCCAGCAGTTTAGGGTGGGGCTATGGCTACACCTTC
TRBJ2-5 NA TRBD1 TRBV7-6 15 CASSTRQGGGETQYF TGTGCCAGCAGCACCCGACAGGGGGGAGGAGAGACCCAGTACTTC
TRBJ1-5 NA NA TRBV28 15 CASVDGAGGNQPQHF TGTGCCAGCGTTGACGGGGCGGGGGGCAATCAGCCCCAGCATTTT
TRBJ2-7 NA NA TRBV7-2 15 CASSFGRGSSYEQYF TGTGCCAGCAGCTTTGGTAGAGGGAGCTCCTACGAGCAGTACTTC
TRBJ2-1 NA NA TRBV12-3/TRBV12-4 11 CASSLLSEQFF TGTGCCAGCAGTTTATTAAGTGAGCAGTTCTTC
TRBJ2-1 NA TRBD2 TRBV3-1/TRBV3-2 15 CASSLAGGPVNEQFF TGTGCCAGCAGCTTAGCGGGGGGGCCGGTGAATGAGCAGTTCTTC
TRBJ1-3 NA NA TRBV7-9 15 CASSLGTSSGNTIYF TGTGCCAGCAGCTTAGGGACGAGCTCTGGAAACACCATATATTTT
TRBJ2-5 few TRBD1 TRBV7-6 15 CASRPGTDIMETQYF TGTGCCAGCAGACCCGGGACAGACATAATGGAGACCCAGTACTTC
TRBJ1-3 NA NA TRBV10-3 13 CAISDSDRNTIYF TGTGCCATCAGTGATTCCGACCGGAACACCATATATTTT
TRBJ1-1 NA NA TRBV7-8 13 CASRLEGYTEAFF TGTGCCAGCAGACTGGAGGGGTATACTGAAGCTTTCTTT
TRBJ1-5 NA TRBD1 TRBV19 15 CASTEGRGLDQPQHF TGTGCCAGTACCGAGGGCAGGGGGCTGGATCAGCCCCAGCATTTT
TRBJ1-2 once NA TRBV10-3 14 CAISDQGQDYGYTF TGTGCCATCAGTGATCAGGGGCAGGACTATGGCTACACCTTC
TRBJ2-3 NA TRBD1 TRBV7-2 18 CASSLAPTGAVEPDTQYF TGTGCCAGCAGCTTAGCCCCGACAGGGGCGGTCGAACCAGATACGCAGTATTTT
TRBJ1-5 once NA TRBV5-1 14 CASSFVGGGRSQHF TGCGCCAGCAGCTTCGTCGGCGGGGGGAGATCCCAGCATTTT
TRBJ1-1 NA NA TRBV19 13 CASSERGNTEAFF TGTGCCAGTAGTGAGAGGGGTAACACTGAAGCTTTCTTT
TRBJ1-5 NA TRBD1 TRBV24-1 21 CAASRRSGTGLSVLINQPQHF TGTGCCGCCTCCCGAAGATCCGGGACAGGGCTTTCGGTACTAATTAATCAGCCCCAGCATTTT
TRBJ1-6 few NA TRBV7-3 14 CASSTGLQNSPLHF TGTGCCAGCAGCACGGGACTGCAGAATTCACCCCTCCACTTT
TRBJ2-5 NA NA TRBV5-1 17 CASSPGVRGADQETQYF TGCGCCAGCAGCCCGGGGGTCAGGGGCGCCGACCAAGAGACCCAGTACTTC
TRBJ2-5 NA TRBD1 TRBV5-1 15 CASSLAGQGPETQYF TGCGCCAGCAGCTTGGCGGGACAGGGCCCAGAGACCCAGTACTTC
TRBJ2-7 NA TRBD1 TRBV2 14 CASGLDRVTHEQYF TGTGCCAGCGGACTCGACAGGGTAACCCACGAGCAGTACTTC
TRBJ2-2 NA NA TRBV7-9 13 CASSLDRPGELFF TGTGCCAGCAGCTTAGACAGGCCCGGGGAGCTGTTTTTT
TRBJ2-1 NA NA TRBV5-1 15 CASSPTAVAYNEQFF TGCGCCAGCAGCCCGACGGCGGTGGCCTACAATGAGCAGTTCTTC
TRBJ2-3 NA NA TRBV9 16 CASSVGTGSSTDTQYF TGTGCCAGCAGCGTAGGGACCGGCTCAAGCACAGATACGCAGTATTTT
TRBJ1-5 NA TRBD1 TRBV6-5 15 CASIPDRGRNQPQHF TGTGCCAGCATCCCGGACAGGGGGCGGAATCAGCCCCAGCATTTT
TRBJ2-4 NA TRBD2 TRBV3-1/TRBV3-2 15 CASSQPGLVKNIQYF TGTGCCAGCAGCCAACCTGGACTAGTCAAAAACATTCAGTACTTC
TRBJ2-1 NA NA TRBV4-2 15 CASSRELEPYNEQFF TGTGCCAGCAGCCGGGAGTTAGAGCCCTACAATGAGCAGTTCTTC
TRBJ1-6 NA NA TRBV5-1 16 CASGLGPPGRNSPLHF TGCGCCAGCGGGCTAGGTCCCCCGGGACGTAATTCACCCCTCCACTTT
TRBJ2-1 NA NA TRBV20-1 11 CSARGAGEQFF TGCAGTGCTAGAGGCGCGGGGGAGCAGTTCTTC
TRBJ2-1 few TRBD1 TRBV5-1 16 CASRFVPGQEYNEQFF TGCGCCAGCAGGTTCGTACCGGGACAGGAGTACAATGAGCAGTTCTTC
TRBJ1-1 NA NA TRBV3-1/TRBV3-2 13 CASTLRHNTEAFF TGTGCCAGCACCTTGAGACACAACACTGAAGCTTTCTTT
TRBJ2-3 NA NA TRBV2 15 CASSPERTVTDTQYF TGTGCCAGCAGCCCCGAGAGGACGGTCACAGATACGCAGTATTTT
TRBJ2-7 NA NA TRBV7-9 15 CASSLAGSGIYEQYF TGTGCCAGCAGCTTAGCGGGTTCGGGGATCTACGAGCAGTACTTC